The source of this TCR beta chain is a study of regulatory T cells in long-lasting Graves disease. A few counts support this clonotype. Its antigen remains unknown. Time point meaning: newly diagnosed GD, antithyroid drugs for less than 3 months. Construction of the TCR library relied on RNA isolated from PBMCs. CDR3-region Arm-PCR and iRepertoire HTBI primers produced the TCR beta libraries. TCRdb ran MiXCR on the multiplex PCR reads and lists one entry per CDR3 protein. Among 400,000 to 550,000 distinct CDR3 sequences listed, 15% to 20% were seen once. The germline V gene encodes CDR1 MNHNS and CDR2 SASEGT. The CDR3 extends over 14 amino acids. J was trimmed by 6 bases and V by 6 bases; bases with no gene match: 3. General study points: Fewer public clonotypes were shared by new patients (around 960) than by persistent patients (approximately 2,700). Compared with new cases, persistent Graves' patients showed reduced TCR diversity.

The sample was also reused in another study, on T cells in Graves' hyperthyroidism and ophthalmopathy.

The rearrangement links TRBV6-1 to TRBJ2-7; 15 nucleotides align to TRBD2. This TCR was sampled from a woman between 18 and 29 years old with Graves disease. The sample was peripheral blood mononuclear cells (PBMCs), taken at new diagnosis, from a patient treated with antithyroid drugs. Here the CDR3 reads CASRGTSGRIEQYF. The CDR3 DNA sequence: TGTGCCAGCAGGGGGACTAGCGGGAGGATCGAGCAGTACTTC.